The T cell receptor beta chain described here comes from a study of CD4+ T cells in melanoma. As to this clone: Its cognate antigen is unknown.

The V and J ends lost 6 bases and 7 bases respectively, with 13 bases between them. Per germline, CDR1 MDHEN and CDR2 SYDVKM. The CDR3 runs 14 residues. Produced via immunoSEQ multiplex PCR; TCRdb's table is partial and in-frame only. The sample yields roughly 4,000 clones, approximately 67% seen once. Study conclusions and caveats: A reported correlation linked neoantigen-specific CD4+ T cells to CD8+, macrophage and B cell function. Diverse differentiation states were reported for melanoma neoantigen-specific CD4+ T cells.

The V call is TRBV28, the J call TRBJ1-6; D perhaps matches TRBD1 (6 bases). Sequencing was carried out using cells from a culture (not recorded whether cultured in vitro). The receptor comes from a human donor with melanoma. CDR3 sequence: CASRFSGENSPLHF. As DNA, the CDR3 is TGTGCCAGCAGATTCTCAGGGGAAAATTCACCCCTCCACTTT.